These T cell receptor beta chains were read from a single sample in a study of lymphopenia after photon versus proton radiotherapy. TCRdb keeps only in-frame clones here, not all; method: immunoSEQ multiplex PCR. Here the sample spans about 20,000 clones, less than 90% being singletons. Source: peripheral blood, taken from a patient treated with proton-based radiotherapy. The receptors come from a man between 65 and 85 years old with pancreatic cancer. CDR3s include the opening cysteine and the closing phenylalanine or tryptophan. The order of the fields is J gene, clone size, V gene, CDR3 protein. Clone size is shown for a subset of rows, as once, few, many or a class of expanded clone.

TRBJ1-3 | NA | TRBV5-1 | CASSLDLQAGNTIYF
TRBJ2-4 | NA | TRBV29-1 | CSVSERSAKNIQYF
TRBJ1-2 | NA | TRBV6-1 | CASSERGAANYGYTF
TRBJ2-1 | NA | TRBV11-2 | CASSLMDSNNEQFF
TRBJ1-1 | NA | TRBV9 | CASSTNEGLGTEAFF
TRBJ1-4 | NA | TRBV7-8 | CASRRTGIGEKLFF
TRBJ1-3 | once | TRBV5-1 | CASSQRTADSGNTIYF
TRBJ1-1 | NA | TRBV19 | CASSISPWARTEAFF
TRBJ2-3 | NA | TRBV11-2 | CASSPLLAAHTQYF
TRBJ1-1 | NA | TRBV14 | CASSRERVTGNTEAFF